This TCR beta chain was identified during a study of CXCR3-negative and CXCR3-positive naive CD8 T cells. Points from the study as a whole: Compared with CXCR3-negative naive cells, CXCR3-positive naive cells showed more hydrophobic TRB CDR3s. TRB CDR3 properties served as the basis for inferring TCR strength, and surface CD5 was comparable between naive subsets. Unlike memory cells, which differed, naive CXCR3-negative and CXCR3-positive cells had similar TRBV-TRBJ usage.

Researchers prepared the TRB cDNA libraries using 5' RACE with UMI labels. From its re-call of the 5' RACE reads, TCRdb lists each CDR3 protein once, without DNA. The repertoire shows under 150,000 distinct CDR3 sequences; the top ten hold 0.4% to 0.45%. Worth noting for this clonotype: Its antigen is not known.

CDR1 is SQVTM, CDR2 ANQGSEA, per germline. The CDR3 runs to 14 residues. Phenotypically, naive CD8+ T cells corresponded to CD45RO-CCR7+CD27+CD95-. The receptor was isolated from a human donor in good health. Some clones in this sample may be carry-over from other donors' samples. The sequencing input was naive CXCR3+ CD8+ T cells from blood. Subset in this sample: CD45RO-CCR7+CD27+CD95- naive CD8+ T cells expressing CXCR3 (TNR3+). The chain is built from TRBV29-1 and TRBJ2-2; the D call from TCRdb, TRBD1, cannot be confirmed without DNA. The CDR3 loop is CSVDGPGRTGELFF.